The clone carrying this TCR beta chain was seen once. These data belong to a study of CD8 T cells in Susac syndrome. At the level of the study: At the time of blood draw, patients with Susac syndrome were therapy-naive, receiving corticosteroids, or receiving intravenous immunoglobulin alone.

V lost 4 bases and J 4 bases, leaving 18 bases between the germline ends. The CDR3 has 16 amino acids. Germline values: CDR1 SNHLY, CDR2 FYNNEI. Random hexamers served to reverse transcribe roughly 0.45 to 1 ug RNA. Each CDR3 protein gets one entry after TCRdb re-called the immunoSEQ multiplex PCR reads with MiXCR. The repertoire holds about 80,000 distinct CDR3 sequences, with approximately 93% as singletons. The chain uses TRBV2 and TRBJ2-3, with D perhaps TRBD1 or TRBD2 (5 bases each). The source material was CD8+ T cells from PBMCs. This clonotype was obtained from a human donor with Susac syndrome. Here the CDR3 reads CASSAWGYRGPDTQYF. Here the CDR3 DNA reads TGTGCCAGCAGTGCTTGGGGGTACCGAGGGCCAGATACGCAGTATTTT.